The 28 T cell receptor beta chains in this list originate from one sample, sequenced in a study of shared clonotypes between healthy human individuals. Only in-frame clones appear in the TCRdb table, and some are missing; sequencing was by immunoSEQ multiplex PCR. The sample consists of about 1,900,000 clones, about 94% of them appearing once. CD45RO-negative, CCR7-selected cells formed the naive CD8 fraction, which excluded terminally differentiated effector memory CD45RA+ cells. Material: naive CD8+ T cells sorted from blood. The receptors come from a man in his late teens or twenties in good health.

The chain is built from TRBV28 and TRBJ2-5; the match to TRBD2 covers 7 bases. The CDR3 consists of 13 residues. The junction had 6 bases not matched to a gene; V was cut back by 6 bases and J by 5 bases. Germline loops: CDR1 MDHEN, CDR2 SYDVKM. CDR3 sequence reads: CASSEAGDETQYF. Written as DNA, the CDR3 is TGTGCCAGCAGCGAGGCGGGGGATGAGACCCAGTACTTC.

CDR3 loop: CASSESSGRAAIYEQYF. The CDR3, as DNA: TGTGCCAGCAGTGAGAGTAGCGGGAGGGCCGCGATTTACGAGCAGTACTTC. The J gene is TRBJ2-7, the V gene TRBV2; 11 positions agree with TRBD2. Germline V CDR1 and CDR2: SNHLY, FYNNEI. Germline trimming cut 3 bases from V and 4 bases from J; bases unmatched to any gene: 11. CDR3 length equals 17 residues.

The chain has TRBV2 and TRBJ1-1; no definite D call. With 2 bases removed from V and 1 base from J, the gap between germline ends came to 5 bases. Germline V gene lookup returns CDR1 SNHLY and CDR2 FYNNEI. CDR3 size: 13 residues. The CDR3 DNA sequence: TGTGCCAGCAGTGAATCCGGGAACACTGAAGCTTTCTTT. Protein sequence: CASSESGNTEAFF.

This chain connects TRBV14 to TRBJ2-7; D is uncertain. The V gene lost 2 bases and the J gene lost 2 bases, with 7 bases spanning the gap. Germline lookup yields CDR1 SGHDN and CDR2 FVKESK. The CDR3 is 13 residues long. The CDR3 DNA sequence: TGTGCCAGCAGCCAACTGAGGACCTACGAGCAGTACTTC. Its protein is CASSQLRTYEQYF.

This rearrangement joins TRBV5-6 to TRBJ2-7; tentative D call: TRBD1 (7 bases). The germline V gene has CDR1 SGHDT and CDR2 YYEEEE. The V and J ends lost 4 bases and 2 bases respectively, with 19 bases between them. The CDR3 is made up of 16 amino acids. In DNA form, the CDR3 reads TGTGCCAGCAGCCGGAGGGGGCTAGCGCGCGCCTACGAGCAGTACTTC. This translates into CASSRRGLARAYEQYF.

J is TRBJ2-1 and V is TRBV2; TRBD1 might be the D (5 bases). Germline assignment: CDR1 SNHLY and CDR2 FYNNEI. V shed 3 bases and J shed 10 bases, with 13 bases lying between them. The CDR3 is 13 amino acids. CDR3 sequence (DNA): TGTGCCAGCAGTGATTCCAGGGCCGGCGAGCAGTTCTTC. This codes for CASSDSRAGEQFF.

The chain is built from TRBV5-1 and TRBJ2-7, with 14 bases that match TRBD2. Germline CDR1 reads SGHRS; CDR2 reads YFSETQ. J lost 2 bases, V lost 2 bases, and 6 bases had no gene match. This CDR3 is built from 17 residues. CDR3 nucleotide sequence: TGCGCCAGCAGCTTACTGGGACTAGCGGGAGAAGCCTACGAGCAGTACTTC. Translation gives CASSLLGLAGEAYEQYF.

The chain has TRBV1 and TRBJ1-5. TRBV1 is recorded as a pseudogene. CDR3 length: 15 amino acids. CDR3 sequence (DNA): TGCACCAGCAGCCAACCCCGGGATATAGGCCAGCCCCAGCATTTT. The encoded protein is CTSSQPRDIGQPQHF.

The chain is built from TRBV7-9 and TRBJ1-4, with D perhaps matching TRBD1 (5 bases). V was cut by 5 bases and J by 5 bases, with 18 bases left in between. There are 16 residues in the CDR3. Germline V gives CDR1 SEHNR, CDR2 FQNEAQ (reference sequence). The CDR3 bases are TGTGCCAGCAGCCAAAGCGGGGGGGACCTAAATGAAAAACTGTTTTTT. Translating gives CASSQSGGDLNEKLFF.

This clone was seen once. The genes are TRBV4-1 and TRBJ1-4, with D perhaps TRBD1 (6 bases). In germline, CDR1 is MGHRA, CDR2 YSYEKL. The CDR3 extends over 17 amino acids. Trimming took off 4 bases at V and 2 bases at J, with 17 bases between the two ends. As DNA, the CDR3 is TGCGCCAGCAGCCGCCTCCCCAAGGGGGTTACTAATGAAAAACTGTTTTTT. Its protein is CASSRLPKGVTNEKLFF.

The chain combines TRBV5-1 with TRBJ1-4; D remains ambiguous. The CDR3 is made up of 15 amino acids. Trimming left V 1 base short and J 3 bases short, with 10 bases between. Per germline, CDR1 SGHRS and CDR2 YFSETQ. DNA of the CDR3: TGCGCCAGCAGCTTGTCAGACGGGGCTAATGAAAAACTGTTTTTT. This translates into CASSLSDGANEKLFF.

The CDR3 coding sequence is TGTGCCAGCAGCGGGGTCCAAGAGACCCAGTACTTC. Its protein is CASSGVQETQYF. The chain recombines TRBV5-4 with TRBJ2-5; D is unclear. The CDR3 totals 12 residues. Germline CDR1 and CDR2: SGHNT and YYREEE (reference sequence). The V end was cut by 4 bases, the J end by 1 base, with 5 bases between.

This chain links TRBV7-2 with TRBJ2-3; D call uncertain. The ends were cut back, 1 base at V and 6 bases at J, with 5 bases in the middle. The CDR3 is 12 amino acids. From germline, CDR1 is SGHTA and CDR2 FQGNSA. CDR3 protein: CASSLGLDTQYF. CDR3 coding DNA: TGTGCCAGCAGCTTAGGGTTGGATACGCAGTATTTT.

This chain uses TRBV9 with TRBJ2-5; D not certain. V lost 3 bases and J lost 9, with 9 bases in between. This CDR3 is built from 11 residues. Germline V CDR1 and CDR2: SGDLS, YYNGEE. CDR3 protein: CASSDAGAQYF. CDR3 DNA sequence: TGTGCCAGCAGCGATGCTGGGGCCCAGTACTTC.

J is TRBJ2-7 and V is TRBV6-1; D remains unclear. The CDR3 runs 14 residues. V was clipped by 4 bases and J by 6 bases, with 16 bases between them. Looked up from germline, CDR1 is MNHNS and CDR2 is SASEGT. CDR3 residues: CASSAIELGSEQYF. In nucleotides, the CDR3 is TGTGCCAGCAGTGCTATCGAATTGGGATCCGAGCAGTACTTC.

The chain employs TRBV4-3 and TRBJ2-1, with TRBD1 matching over 8 bases. The length of the CDR3 is 15 residues. The germline CDR1 and CDR2 sequences are LGHNA and YSLEER. V shed 1 base, J shed 6 bases, and the junction held 5 bases outside the gene matches. The CDR3 protein is CASSQVGTGANEQFF. The DNA for the CDR3 is TGCGCCAGCAGCCAAGTTGGGACAGGTGCCAATGAGCAGTTCTTC.

This rearrangement joins TRBV6-4 to TRBJ2-1; 7 bases align to TRBD2. The CDR3 contains 13 residues. Germline values: CDR1 MRHNA, CDR2 SNTAGT. Trimming at V came to 8 bases and at J to 2 bases, leaving 3 bases not matched to a gene. CDR3 sequence: CASGRVPYNEQFF. DNA of the CDR3: TGTGCCAGCGGGAGGGTCCCCTACAATGAGCAGTTCTTC.

This chain connects TRBV18 to TRBJ1-4; D is perhaps TRBD1 (6 bases). The length of the CDR3 is 15 residues. Germline V gene data show CDR1 as KGHSH and CDR2 as LQKENI. Trimming left V 5 bases short and J 4 bases short, with 14 bases between. Here the CDR3 DNA reads TGTGCCAGCTCAGCTGGGACACAGTATAATGAAAAACTGTTTTTT. Protein sequence: CASSAGTQYNEKLFF.

V gene TRBV11-2 combines with J gene TRBJ2-7, with unresolved D. The V end lost 3 bases, the J end lost 0 bases, and 12 bases lay between the germline ends. The length of the CDR3 is 15 residues. Germline loops: CDR1 SGHAT, CDR2 FQNNGV. Here the CDR3 reads CASSFTAANSYEQYF. Here the CDR3 DNA reads TGTGCCAGCAGCTTTACGGCTGCCAACTCCTACGAGCAGTACTTC. Full variable domain (rest looked up from reference TRBV11-2 and TRBJ2-7): EAGVAQSPRYKIIEKRQSVAFWCNPISGHATLYWYQQILGQGPKLLIQFQNNGVVDDSQLPKDRFSAERLKGVDSTLKIQPAKLEDSAVYLCASSFTAANSYEQYFGPGTRLTVT.

V and J are TRBV6-1 and TRBJ2-7, with TRBD1 matching 7 bases. CDR3 length: 14 amino acids. V lost 7 bases and J lost 2; bases outside the gene matches: 8. Germline V gives CDR1 MNHNS, CDR2 SASEGT. The CDR3 DNA reads TGTGCCAGCACCCCAATTGGACAGGCCTACGAGCAGTACTTC. This translates into CASTPIGQAYEQYF.

This chain joins TRBV9 and TRBJ2-1; perhaps TRBD2 as D (5 bases). Between the trimmed V and J ends, which lost 4 bases and 9 bases, there was a span of 11 bases. CDR1 is SGDLS and CDR2 is YYNGEE in the germline V gene. The CDR3 runs to 12 residues. CDR3 nucleotide sequence: TGTGCCAGCAGCTTTAGCGACGGTGAGCAGTTCTTC. Residues: CASSFSDGEQFF.

This clone was observed a handful of times. Distinct nucleotide sequences in the sample also encode this CDR3. The chain employs TRBV19 and TRBJ2-5; D ambiguous. Trimming took 0 bases from V and 3 from J, leaving 5 bases between them. The CDR3 sequence is 13 residues long. Germline CDR1 LNHDA, CDR2 SQIVND (reference sequence). The CDR3: CASSIDLEETQYF. The CDR3 nucleotides read TGTGCCAGTAGTATAGATCTCGAAGAGACCCAGTACTTC.

The DNA for the CDR3 is TGTGCCAGCAGCTATACAGGCTCCTACGAGCAGTACTTC. Encoded protein: CASSYTGSYEQYF. The chain links TRBV11-2 to TRBJ2-7; D may be TRBD1 (5 bases). V lost 4 bases and J 0 bases, leaving 7 bases between the germline ends. Per the germline V gene, CDR1 is SGHAT and CDR2 is FQNNGV. The CDR3 has 13 residues. The whole variable domain, remainder taken from reference TRBV11-2 and TRBJ2-7, is EAGVAQSPRYKIIEKRQSVAFWCNPISGHATLYWYQQILGQGPKLLIQFQNNGVVDDSQLPKDRFSAERLKGVDSTLKIQPAKLEDSAVYLCASSYTGSYEQYFGPGTRLTVT.

This clone was detected once. The chain has TRBV19 and TRBJ1-4; D unclear. The germline V gene encodes CDR1 LNHDA and CDR2 SQIVND (reference sequence). There are 17 residues in the CDR3. Trimming shortened V by 7 bases and J by 1 base, and 19 bases separated the two germline ends. The CDR3 DNA is TGTGCCAGTATCTCCCTCAGTAACCTAGGAACTAATGAAAAACTGTTTTTT. Translation gives CASISLSNLGTNEKLFF.

As to this clone: Other nucleotide sequences in the sample specify the same CDR3. V usage is TRBV5-1 and J usage is TRBJ1-1, with D perhaps TRBD1 (5 bases). The germline V and J ends were trimmed by 0 bases and 0 bases, with 9 bases remaining between them. Germline lookup yields CDR1 SGHRS and CDR2 YFSETQ. This CDR3 region has 15 residues. CDR3 amino acids: CASSLVQGLNTEAFF. The CDR3 DNA reads as TGCGCCAGCAGCTTGGTTCAGGGCTTGAACACTGAAGCTTTCTTT. The complete variable domain, with remaining parts taken from reference TRBV5-1 and TRBJ1-1, reads KAGVTQTPRYLIKTRGQQVTLSCSPISGHRSVSWYQQTPGQGLQFLFEYFSETQRNKGNFPGRFSGRQFSNSRSEMNVSTLELGDSALYLCASSLVQGLNTEAFFGQGTRLTVV.

V and J are TRBV27 and TRBJ2-1; no definite D call. The germline V gene has CDR1 MNHEY and CDR2 SMNVEV (reference sequence). CDR3 length: 13 residues. Trimming removed 2 bases at V and 7 bases at J, with 9 bases between. The CDR3 DNA reads as TGTGCCAGCAGTTTACTAGTTGGAAATGAGCAGTTCTTC. This gives the protein CASSLLVGNEQFF.

The CDR3 region is CASSDEGGLSTDTQYF. In nucleotides, the CDR3 is TGCGCCAGCAGTGATGAGGGGGGACTGAGCACAGATACGCAGTATTTT. The genes are TRBV10-1 and TRBJ2-3, with D perhaps assigned TRBD1 or TRBD2 (6 bases each). This CDR3 has 16 residues. Trimming removed 3 bases from V and 0 bases from J, with 13 bases in between. Germline V lookup: CDR1 WNHNN, CDR2 SYGVQD (reference sequence).

The chain combines TRBV4-1 with TRBJ2-5, with a weak D call TRBD2 (6 bases). Per the germline V gene, CDR1 is MGHRA and CDR2 is YSYEKL. V lost 1 base and J lost 4, with 19 bases in between. The CDR3 loop spans 17 amino acids. The DNA for the CDR3 is TGCGCCAGCAGCCAAGCCGACTATCGGGAGCAAGTAGAGACCCAGTACTTC. It encodes CASSQADYREQVETQYF.